These T cell receptor beta chains were read from a single sample in a study of CD8+ T cells in alopecia areata. Assay used: immunoSEQ multiplex PCR; TCRdb lists only in-frame clones, some missing. The repertoire holds roughly 110,000 clones, with 50% to 65% as singletons. Sample: CD4+ T cells sorted from blood, taken at week 24, from a patient treated with tofacitinib. All receptors derive from a human donor with alopecia areata. Both conserved end residues are part of each CDR3. A D gene is named only where the DNA matches it firmly. Clone size is given for some rows only: seen once, a few or many times, or a class if the clone is expanded.

J gene,clone size,CDR3 length,D gene,V gene,CDR3 protein,CDR3 DNA
TRBJ2-3,-,15,TRBD1,TRBV5-4,CASSPYRTGEDTQYF,TGTGCCAGCAGCCCTTATAGGACAGGGGAGGATACGCAGTATTTT
TRBJ2-2,-,15,-,TRBV4-1,CASSLSGANTGELFF,TGCGCCAGCAGCCTCTCGGGGGCGAACACCGGGGAGCTGTTTTTT
TRBJ1-1,-,14,TRBD1,TRBV27,CASSLQQGYTEAFF,TGTGCCAGCAGTTTACAACAGGGGTACACTGAAGCTTTCTTT
TRBJ2-5,-,12,TRBD2,TRBV30,CAWSRGEETQYF,TGTGCCTGGAGTCGGGGGGAAGAGACCCAGTACTTC
TRBJ2-6,-,15,-,TRBV2,CASTGVPSGANVLTF,TGTGCCAGCACAGGGGTCCCCTCTGGGGCCAACGTCCTGACTTTC
TRBJ1-6,-,13,-,TRBV18,CASSPAPNSPLHF,TGTGCCAGCTCACCAGCCCCAAATTCACCCCTCCACTTT
TRBJ1-2,-,11,-,TRBV20-1,CSAMAGWGYTF,TGCAGTGCAATGGCAGGGTGGGGCTACACCTTC
TRBJ2-1,-,19,TRBD2,TRBV7-8,CASSSSREGLAGFYNEQFF,TGTGCCAGCAGCTCCTCCCGAGAGGGCCTAGCGGGGTTTTACAATGAGCAGTTCTTC
TRBJ1-5,-,15,-,TRBV29-1,CSVAVKPYSNQPQHF,TGCAGCGTCGCGGTAAAGCCGTATAGCAATCAGCCCCAGCATTTT
TRBJ2-2,many,15,-,TRBV2,CASSRDSTNTGELFF,TGTGCCAGCAGTAGGGACTCCACTAACACCGGGGAGCTGTTTTTT
TRBJ2-5,-,15,-,TRBV4-3,CASSQAAGRWETQYF,TGCGCCAGCAGCCAAGCGGCCGGGAGATGGGAGACCCAGTACTTC
TRBJ1-6,-,12,-,TRBV7-2,CASSLVNSPLHF,TGTGCCAGCAGCTTAGTGAATTCACCCCTCCACTTT
TRBJ2-1,-,11,-,TRBV30,CAWKAYNEQFF,TGTGCCTGGAAAGCCTACAATGAGCAGTTCTTC